This record looks at one T cell receptor (beta chain) sequence and its context. No antigen is known for it. The sample is drawn from a study of shared clonotypes between healthy human individuals. Study at large: The composition of the donors was a couple of women and three men aged 18 to 49.

Healthy HIV-negative adults without recent acute infections or vaccinations served as donors. Some clones are missing from TCRdb's copy, which holds only in-frame ones; the method was immunoSEQ multiplex PCR. The sample contains approximately 980,000 clones, approximately 76% of which appear only once. Study conclusions and caveats: Naive subsets typically showed greater estimated richness than memory subsets.

The V segment lost 8 bases and the J segment 4 bases; nucleotides outside the gene matches: 4. This CDR3 has 13 amino acids. Germline CDR1 and CDR2: MNHNS and SASEGT. The V and J genes are TRBV6-1 and TRBJ1-5; 8 bases are shared with TRBD1. This clonotype was sampled from a man younger than 35 in good health. Sequenced input: memory CD4+ T cells sorted from blood. Subset here: CD45RA-negative fraction. Here the CDR3 DNA reads TGTGCCAGCTACAACAGGGGGAATCAGCCCCAGCATTTT. Amino acids: CASYNRGNQPQHF.